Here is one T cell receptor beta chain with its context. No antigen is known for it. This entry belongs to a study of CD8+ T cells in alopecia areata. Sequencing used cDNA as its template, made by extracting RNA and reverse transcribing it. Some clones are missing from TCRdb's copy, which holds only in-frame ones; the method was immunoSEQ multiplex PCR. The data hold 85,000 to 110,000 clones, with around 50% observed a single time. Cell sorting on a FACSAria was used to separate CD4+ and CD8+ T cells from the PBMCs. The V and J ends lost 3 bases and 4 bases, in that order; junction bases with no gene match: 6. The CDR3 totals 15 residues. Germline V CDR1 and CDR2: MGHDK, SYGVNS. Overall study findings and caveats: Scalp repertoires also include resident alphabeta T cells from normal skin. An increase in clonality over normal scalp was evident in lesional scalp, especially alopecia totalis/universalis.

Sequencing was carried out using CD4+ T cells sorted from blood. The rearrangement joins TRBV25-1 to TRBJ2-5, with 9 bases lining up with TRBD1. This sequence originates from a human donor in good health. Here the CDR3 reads CASSDQDRGVETQYF. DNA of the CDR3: TGTGCCAGCAGTGACCAGGACAGGGGCGTAGAGACCCAGTACTTC.